This T cell receptor beta chain was profiled in a study of blood T cell repertoires in COVID-19. The wider study: Material from acute and convalescent COVID-19 was sourced from the United States, Italy and Spain. In each case, the material was cDNA or gDNA derived from T cells, B-cell-depleted T cells, or PBMCs.

Original methodology: Estimated nucleated cell counts came from reference gene primer amplification. Clones were read by immunoSEQ multiplex PCR, and TCRdb kept only the in-frame ones, dropping some. The V and J calls and clone size are taken from that table; D and trimming were inferred from the DNA. Of more than 55,000 clones in the sample, about 89% were seen once. From germline, CDR1 is SGHRS and CDR2 YFSETQ. Trimming pared 1 base from V and 7 bases from J, leaving 12 bases between. The CDR3 contains 14 residues. V gene TRBV5-1 combines with J gene TRBJ1-5, with D maybe TRBD1 (6 bases). Sample: peripheral blood. This TCR came from a man aged 55-75 years with active or convalescent COVID-19. CDR3 sequence (DNA): TGCGCCAGCAGCTTGACAGGGTCGGAGCAGCCCCAGCATTTT. Encoded protein: CASSLTGSEQPQHF.